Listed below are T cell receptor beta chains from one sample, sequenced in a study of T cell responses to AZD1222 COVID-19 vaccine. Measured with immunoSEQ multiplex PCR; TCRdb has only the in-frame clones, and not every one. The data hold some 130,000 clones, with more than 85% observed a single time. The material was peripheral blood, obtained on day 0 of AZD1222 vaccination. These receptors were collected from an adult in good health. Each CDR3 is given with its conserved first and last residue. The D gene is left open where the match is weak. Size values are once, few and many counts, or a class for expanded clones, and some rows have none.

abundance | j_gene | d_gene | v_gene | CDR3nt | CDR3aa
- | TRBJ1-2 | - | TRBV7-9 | TGTGCCAGCAGCTTATACCGGGGGGTATCCACAGAGCGAAACTATGGCTACACCTTC | CASSLYRGVSTERNYGYTF
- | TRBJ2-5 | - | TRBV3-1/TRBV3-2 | TGTGCCAGCAGCCAAGGGGGGGAGACCCAGTACTTC | CASSQGGETQYF
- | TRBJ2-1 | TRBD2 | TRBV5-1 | TGCGCCAGCAGCTTGGGCGGGGGTAGCTCCTACAATGAGCAGTTCTTC | CASSLGGGSSYNEQFF
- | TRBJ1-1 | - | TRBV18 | TGTGCCAGCTCACCCCGAGGAGACACTGAAGCTTTCTTT | CASSPRGDTEAFF
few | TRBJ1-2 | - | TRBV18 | TGTGCCAGCTCACTTTTGCTTACCGGGACAAAGGGGTATGGCTACACCTTC | CASSLLLTGTKGYGYTF
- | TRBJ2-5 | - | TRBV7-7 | TGTGCCAGCAGCTTGGGGATTGGTGGGGCGGAGACCCAGTACTTC | CASSLGIGGAETQYF
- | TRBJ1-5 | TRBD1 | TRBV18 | TGTGCCAGCTCACCGGCGGCAGGGGGCGCGGGAGGCAATCAGCCCCAGCATTTT | CASSPAAGGAGGNQPQHF
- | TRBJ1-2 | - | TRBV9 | TGTGCCAGCAGCGTAGCGGTCAGTATGTATGGCTACACCTTC | CASSVAVSMYGYTF
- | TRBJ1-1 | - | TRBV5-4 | TGTGCCAGCAGCTTATGGCAGGTAGGCACTGAAGCTTTCTTT | CASSLWQVGTEAFF
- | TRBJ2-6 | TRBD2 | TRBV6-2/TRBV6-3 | TGTGCCAGCAGTTCCGCCCGGGGGGGGGCTGCCCTCTCTGGGGCCAACGTCCTGACTTTC | CASSSARGGAALSGANVLTF
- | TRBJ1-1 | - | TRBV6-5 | TGTGCCAGCAGTACAGGGAACACTGAAGCTTTCTTT | CASSTGNTEAFF
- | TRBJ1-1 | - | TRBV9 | TGTGCCAGCAGCGTAGAGTCCGGGGGGAACACTGAAGCTTTCTTT | CASSVESGGNTEAFF
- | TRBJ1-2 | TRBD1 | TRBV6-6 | TGTGCCAGCAGCGAACCAGGGGGGGGCTACACCTTC | CASSEPGGGYTF
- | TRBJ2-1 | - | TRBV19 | TGTGCCAGTAGTTTTTCAGGGGGGGATTTCTATGAGCAGTTCTTC | CASSFSGGDFYEQFF
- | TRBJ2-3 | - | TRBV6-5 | TGTGCCAGCACCCATGCTCCAACCGATACGCAGTATTTT | CASTHAPTDTQYF
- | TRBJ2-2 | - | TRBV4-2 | TGTGCCAGCAGCCAATATCCGGACAGGAGGGTCACCGGGGAGCTGTTTTTT | CASSQYPDRRVTGELFF
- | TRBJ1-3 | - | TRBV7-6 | TGTGCCAGCAGCTCCGATGACTCTGGAAACACCATATATTTT | CASSSDDSGNTIYF
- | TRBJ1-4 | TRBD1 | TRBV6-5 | TGTGCCAGCAGGGTGGACAGGGGAAATGAAAAACTGTTTTTT | CASRVDRGNEKLFF
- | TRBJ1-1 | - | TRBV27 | TGTGCCAGCAGTTTATGGGAGAACACTGAAGCTTTCTTT | CASSLWENTEAFF
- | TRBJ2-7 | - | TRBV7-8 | TGTGCCAGCAGCTTAGCGCGCTTTTTGCAGGGCAGAAAGCAGGGCGAGCAGTACTTC | CASSLARFLQGRKQGEQYF
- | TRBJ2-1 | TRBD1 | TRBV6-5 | TGTGCCAGCAGTTACTTTCGGGACAGCCACAATGAGCAGTTCTTC | CASSYFRDSHNEQFF
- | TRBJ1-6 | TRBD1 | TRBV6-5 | TGTGCCAGCAGTTACTCCGGGGGACAGAGTAATTCACCCCTCCACTTT | CASSYSGGQSNSPLHF
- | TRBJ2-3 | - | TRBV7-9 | TGTGCCAGCAGCTTTATTATAAGGGGGGGCACAGATACGCAGTATTTT | CASSFIIRGGTDTQYF
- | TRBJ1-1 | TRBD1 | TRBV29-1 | TGCAGCGTTTACACAGGGGGCACTGAAGCTTTCTTT | CSVYTGGTEAFF
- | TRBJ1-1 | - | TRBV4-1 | TGCGCCAGCAGCCAAGACAGGAACACTGAAGCTTTCTTT | CASSQDRNTEAFF
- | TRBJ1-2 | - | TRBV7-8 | TGTGCCAGCAGCTTAGTCCAGTACTATGGCTACACCTTC | CASSLVQYYGYTF
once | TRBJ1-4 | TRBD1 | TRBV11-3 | TGTGCCAGCACCTTACCAATTGACAGGGCTAATGAAAAACTGTTTTTT | CASTLPIDRANEKLFF
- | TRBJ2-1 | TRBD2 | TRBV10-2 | TGCGCCAGCAGTGTTTACAGAGGACTAGCGGGGGGCGAAAAGAGCTCCTACAATGAGCAGTTCTTC | CASSVYRGLAGGEKSSYNEQFF
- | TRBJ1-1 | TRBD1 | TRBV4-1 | TGCGCCAGCAGCCAAGATGACAGGGGGAGGGGCACTGAAGCTTTCTTT | CASSQDDRGRGTEAFF
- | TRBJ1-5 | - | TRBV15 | TGTGCCACCAGCAGGGACCGCTTGCCGCCCCAGCATTTT | CATSRDRLPPQHF
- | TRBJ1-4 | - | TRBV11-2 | TGTGCCAGCAGCTTAGCAGCGACGGGCCTGAATGAAAAACTGTTTTTT | CASSLAATGLNEKLFF
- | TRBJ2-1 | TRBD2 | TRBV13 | TGTGCCAGCAGCCCGTGGACTAGCGGGGGGGCCGGACAGTTCTTC | CASSPWTSGGAGQFF
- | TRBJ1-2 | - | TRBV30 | TGTGCCTGGAGTGAAGGGGCTAATACCTTCTATGGCTACACCTTC | CAWSEGANTFYGYTF
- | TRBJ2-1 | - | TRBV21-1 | TGTGCCAGCACCCAGGGAAGCCTATACAATGAGCAGTTCTTC | CASTQGSLYNEQFF
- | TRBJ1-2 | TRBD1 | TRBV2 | TGTGCCAGCAGTGAACGGACAGGACCTAACTATGGCTACACCTTC | CASSERTGPNYGYTF
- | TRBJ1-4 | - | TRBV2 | TGTGCCAGCAGTCTGAACAGGGTAACTAATGAAAAACTGTTTTTT | CASSLNRVTNEKLFF
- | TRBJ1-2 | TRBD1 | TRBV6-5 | TGTGCCAGCAGAAAACAGGGGTATGGCTACACCTTC | CASRKQGYGYTF
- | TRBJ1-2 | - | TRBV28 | TGTGCCAGCAGTTTGATCCTTCAGGGTTTTGCTAACTATGGCTACACCTTC | CASSLILQGFANYGYTF
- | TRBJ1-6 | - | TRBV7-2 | TGTGCCAGCACCATACGGGGGGATAATTCACCCCTCCACTTT | CASTIRGDNSPLHF
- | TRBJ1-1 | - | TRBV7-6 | TGTGCCAGCAGCCGGGACTGGAACACTGAAGCTTTCTTT | CASSRDWNTEAFF
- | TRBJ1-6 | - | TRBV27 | TGTGCCAGCAGTTTTGGACAGCCTAATTCACCCCTCCACTTT | CASSFGQPNSPLHF
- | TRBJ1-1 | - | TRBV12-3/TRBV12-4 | TGTGCCTTACTCCGGGGCACTGAAGCTTTCTTT | CALLRGTEAFF
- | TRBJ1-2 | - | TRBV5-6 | TGTGCCAGCAGCTCCCCCCCCGTTGTAGGTGGCTACACCTTC | CASSSPPVVGGYTF
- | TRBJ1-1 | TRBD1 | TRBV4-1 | TGCGCCAGCAGCCAAGTAGGACAGGGGTTTGTGGCTGAAGCTTTCTTT | CASSQVGQGFVAEAFF
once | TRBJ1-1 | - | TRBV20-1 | TGCAGTGCTAGGGCGAACACTGAAGCTTTCTTT | CSARANTEAFF
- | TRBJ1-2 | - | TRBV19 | TGTGCCAGTAGTGGCCAGGGAATCGGCTATGGCTACACCTTC | CASSGQGIGYGYTF
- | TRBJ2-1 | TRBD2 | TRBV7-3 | TGTGCCAGCAGCTTAATTGCCCCCTCTAGCGGGGCCTACAATGAGCAGTTCTTC | CASSLIAPSSGAYNEQFF
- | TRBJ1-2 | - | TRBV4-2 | TGTGCCAGCAGCCAATACAACAGGGAGGACTATGGCTACACCTTC | CASSQYNREDYGYTF
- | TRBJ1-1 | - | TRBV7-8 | TGTGCCAGCAGCTCTTTTGACAGGAACACTGAAGCTTTCTTT | CASSSFDRNTEAFF
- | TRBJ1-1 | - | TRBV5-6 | TGTGCCAGCAGCTCCGCCGGGCATGGCACTGAAGCTTTCTTT | CASSSAGHGTEAFF
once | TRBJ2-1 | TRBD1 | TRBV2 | TGTGCCAGCCGCCCCGGGACAGGGGTCGTCCCCCAGTTCTTC | CASRPGTGVVPQFF
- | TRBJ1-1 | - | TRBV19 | TGTGCCAGTGATGGAGGGAGGGTAGGAGTTCGGGAAGCTTTCTTT | CASDGGRVGVREAFF
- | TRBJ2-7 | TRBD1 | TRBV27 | TGTGCCAGCAGTCCCGGGGACAGCAGCTCCTACGAGCAGTACTTC | CASSPGDSSSYEQYF